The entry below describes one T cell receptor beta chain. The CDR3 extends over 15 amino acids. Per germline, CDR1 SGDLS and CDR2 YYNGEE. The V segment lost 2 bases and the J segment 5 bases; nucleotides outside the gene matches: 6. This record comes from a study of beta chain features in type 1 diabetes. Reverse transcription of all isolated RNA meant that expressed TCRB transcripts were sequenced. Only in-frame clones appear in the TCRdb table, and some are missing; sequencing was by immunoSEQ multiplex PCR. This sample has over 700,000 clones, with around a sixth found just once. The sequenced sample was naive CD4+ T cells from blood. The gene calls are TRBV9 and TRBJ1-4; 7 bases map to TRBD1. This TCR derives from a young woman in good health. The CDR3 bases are TGTGCCAGCAGCGTTTCACCAGGGGGAAATGAAAAACTGTTTTTT. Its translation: CASSVSPGGNEKLFF.